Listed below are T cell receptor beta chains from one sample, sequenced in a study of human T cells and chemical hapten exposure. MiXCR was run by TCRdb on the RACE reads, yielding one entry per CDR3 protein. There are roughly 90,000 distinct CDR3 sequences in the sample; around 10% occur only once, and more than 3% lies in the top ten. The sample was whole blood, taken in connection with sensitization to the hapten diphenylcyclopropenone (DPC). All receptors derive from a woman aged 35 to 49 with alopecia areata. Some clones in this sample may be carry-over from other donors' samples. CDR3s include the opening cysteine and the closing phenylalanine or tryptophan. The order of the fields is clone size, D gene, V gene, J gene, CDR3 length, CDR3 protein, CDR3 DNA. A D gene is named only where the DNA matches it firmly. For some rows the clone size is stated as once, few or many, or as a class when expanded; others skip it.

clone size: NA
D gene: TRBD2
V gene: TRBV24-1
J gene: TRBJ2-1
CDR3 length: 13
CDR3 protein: CATSRTSGGPQFF
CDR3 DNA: TGTGCCACCAGCCGGACTAGCGGGGGCCCCCAGTTCTTC

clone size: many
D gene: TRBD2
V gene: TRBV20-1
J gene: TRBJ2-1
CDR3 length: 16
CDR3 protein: CSALPLQRGVYNEQFF
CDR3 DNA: TGCAGTGCCCTTCCCCTCCAGCGGGGGGTTTACAATGAGCAGTTCTTC

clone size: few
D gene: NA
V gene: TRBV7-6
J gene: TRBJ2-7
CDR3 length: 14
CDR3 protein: CASSLASGNYEQYF
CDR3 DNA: TGTGCCAGCAGCTTAGCGAGTGGGAACTACGAGCAGTACTTC

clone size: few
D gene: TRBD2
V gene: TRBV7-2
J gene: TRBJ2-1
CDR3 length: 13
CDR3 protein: CASRAGGYNEQFF
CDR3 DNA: TGTGCCAGCAGAGCGGGGGGCTACAATGAGCAGTTCTTC

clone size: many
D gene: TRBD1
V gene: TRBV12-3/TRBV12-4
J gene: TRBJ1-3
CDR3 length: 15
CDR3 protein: CASSLRDRGQDTIYF
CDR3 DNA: TGTGCCAGCAGTTTGCGGGACAGGGGGCAGGACACCATATATTTT

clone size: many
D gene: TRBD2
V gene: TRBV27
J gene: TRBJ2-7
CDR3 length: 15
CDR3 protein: CASSSAGGHTYEQYF
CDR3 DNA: TGTGCCAGCAGTTCGGCGGGGGGGCACACCTACGAGCAGTACTTC

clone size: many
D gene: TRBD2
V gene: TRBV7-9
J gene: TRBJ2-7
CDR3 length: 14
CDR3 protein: CASSSTGRLYEQYF
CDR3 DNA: TGTGCCAGCAGCTCCACCGGGAGGCTATACGAGCAGTACTTC

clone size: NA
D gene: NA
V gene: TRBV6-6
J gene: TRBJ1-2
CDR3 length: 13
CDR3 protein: CASSYVAVYGYTF
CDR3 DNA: TGTGCCAGCAGTTACGTGGCGGTCTATGGCTACACCTTC

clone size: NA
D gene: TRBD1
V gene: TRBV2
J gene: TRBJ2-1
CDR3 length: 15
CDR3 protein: CASRGTASSYNEQFF
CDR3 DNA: TGTGCCAGCAGAGGGACAGCGAGCTCCTACAATGAGCAGTTCTTC

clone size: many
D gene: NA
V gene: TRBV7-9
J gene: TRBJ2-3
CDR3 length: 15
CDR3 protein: CASSTMQGIPDTQYF
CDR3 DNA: TGTGCCAGCAGCACCATGCAGGGTATTCCAGATACGCAGTATTTT

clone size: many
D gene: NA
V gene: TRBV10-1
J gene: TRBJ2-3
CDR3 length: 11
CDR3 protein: CASSREDTQYF
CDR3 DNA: TGCGCCAGCAGCCGAGAAGATACGCAGTATTTT

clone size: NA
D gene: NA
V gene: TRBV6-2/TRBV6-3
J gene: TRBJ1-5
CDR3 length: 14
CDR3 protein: CASRGTGGNQPQHF
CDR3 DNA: TGTGCCAGCAGGGGGACTGGAGGCAATCAGCCCCAGCATTTT

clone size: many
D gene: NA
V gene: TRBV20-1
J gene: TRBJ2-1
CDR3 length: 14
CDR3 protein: CSALMTGRYNEQFF
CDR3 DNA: TGCAGTGCTTTAATGACAGGGAGGTACAATGAGCAGTTCTTC

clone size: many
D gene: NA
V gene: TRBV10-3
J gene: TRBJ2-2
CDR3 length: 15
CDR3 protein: CAISGLEGNTGELFF
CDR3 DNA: TGTGCCATCAGTGGCCTAGAGGGGAACACCGGGGAGCTGTTTTTT

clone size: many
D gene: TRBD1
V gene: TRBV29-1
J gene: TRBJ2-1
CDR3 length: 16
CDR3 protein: CSVDLRTGSSYNEQFF
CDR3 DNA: TGCAGCGTAGACCTCAGGACAGGGAGCTCCTACAATGAGCAGTTCTTC

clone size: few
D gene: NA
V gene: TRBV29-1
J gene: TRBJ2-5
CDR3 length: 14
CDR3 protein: CSVTTGSAGETQYF
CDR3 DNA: TGCAGCGTAACGACAGGTTCTGCGGGAGAGACCCAGTACTTC

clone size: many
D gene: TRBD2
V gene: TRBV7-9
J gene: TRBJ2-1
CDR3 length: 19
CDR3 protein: CASSSTGLGGPRPYNEQFF
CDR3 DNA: TGTGCCAGCAGCTCTACGGGACTAGGAGGCCCTCGGCCCTACAATGAGCAGTTCTTC

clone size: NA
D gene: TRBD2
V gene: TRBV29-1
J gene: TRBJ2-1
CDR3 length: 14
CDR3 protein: CSVGASGVYNEQFF
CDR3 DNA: TGCAGCGTTGGGGCTAGCGGGGTCTACAATGAGCAGTTCTTC

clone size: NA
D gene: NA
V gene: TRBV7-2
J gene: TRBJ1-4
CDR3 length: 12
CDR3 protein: CASSPTNEKLFF
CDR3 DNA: TGTGCCAGCAGCCCAACTAATGAAAAACTGTTTTTT

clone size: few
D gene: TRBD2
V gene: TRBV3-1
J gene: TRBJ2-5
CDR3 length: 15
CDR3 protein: CASSLTSGGQETQYF
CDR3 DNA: TGTGCCAGCAGCCTTACTAGCGGGGGACAAGAGACCCAGTACTTC

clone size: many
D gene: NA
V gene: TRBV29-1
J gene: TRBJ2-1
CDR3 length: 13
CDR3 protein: CSAGTSPRGEQFF
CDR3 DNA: TGCAGCGCCGGGACTTCCCCGCGCGGTGAGCAGTTCTTC

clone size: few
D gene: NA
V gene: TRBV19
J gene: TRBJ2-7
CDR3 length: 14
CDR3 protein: CASRALGSSYEQYF
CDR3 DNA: TGTGCCAGCAGAGCCCTGGGAAGCTCCTACGAGCAGTACTTC

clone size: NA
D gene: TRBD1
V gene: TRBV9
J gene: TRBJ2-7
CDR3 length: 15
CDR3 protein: CASSVAGTGVYEQYF
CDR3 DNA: TGTGCCAGCAGCGTAGCAGGGACAGGGGTCTACGAGCAGTACTTC

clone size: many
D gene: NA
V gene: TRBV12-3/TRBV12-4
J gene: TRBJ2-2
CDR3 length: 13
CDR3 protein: CASSSPGPGELFF
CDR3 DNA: TGTGCCAGCAGTTCGCCGGGGCCCGGGGAGCTGTTTTTT

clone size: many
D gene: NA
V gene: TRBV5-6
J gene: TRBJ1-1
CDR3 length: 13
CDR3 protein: CASSFRESALAFF
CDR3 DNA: TGTGCCAGCAGCTTCAGGGAGTCTGCTTTGGCTTTCTTT

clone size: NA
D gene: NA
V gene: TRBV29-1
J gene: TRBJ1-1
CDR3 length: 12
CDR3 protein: CSVEDRDTEAFF
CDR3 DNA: TGCAGCGTTGAAGACAGGGACACTGAAGCTTTCTTT

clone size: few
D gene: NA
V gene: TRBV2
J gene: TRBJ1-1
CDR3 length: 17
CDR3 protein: CASSELDYGQENTEAFF
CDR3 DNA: TGTGCCAGCAGTGAACTTGATTATGGGCAGGAAAACACTGAAGCTTTCTTT

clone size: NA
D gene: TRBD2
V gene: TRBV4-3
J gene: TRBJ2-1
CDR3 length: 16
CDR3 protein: CASSQERGGSYNEQFF
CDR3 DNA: TGCGCCAGCAGCCAAGAACGGGGGGGCTCCTACAATGAGCAGTTCTTC

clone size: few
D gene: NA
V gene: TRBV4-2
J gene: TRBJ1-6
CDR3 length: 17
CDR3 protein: CASSQEIGDRGNSPLHF
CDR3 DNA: TGTGCCAGCAGCCAAGAGATTGGGGACCGGGGAAATTCACCCCTCCACTTT

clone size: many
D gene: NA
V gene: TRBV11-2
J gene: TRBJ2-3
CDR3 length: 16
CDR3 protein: CASSLSRGMVTDTQYF
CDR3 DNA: TGTGCCAGCAGCCTCTCTCGGGGGATGGTCACAGATACGCAGTATTTT

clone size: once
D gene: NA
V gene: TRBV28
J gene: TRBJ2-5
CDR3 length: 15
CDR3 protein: CASGGEVAPQETQYF
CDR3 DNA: TGTGCCAGCGGAGGGGAAGTTGCGCCTCAAGAGACCCAGTACTTC

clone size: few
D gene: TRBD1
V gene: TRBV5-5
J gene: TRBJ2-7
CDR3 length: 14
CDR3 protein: CASSLGTGIYEQYF
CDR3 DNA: TGTGCCAGCAGCCTGGGGACAGGGATCTACGAGCAGTACTTC

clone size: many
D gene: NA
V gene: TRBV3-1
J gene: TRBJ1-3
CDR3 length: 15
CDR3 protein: CASSQGQERLNTIYF
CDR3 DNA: TGTGCCAGCAGCCAAGGACAGGAGCGTTTGAACACCATATATTTT

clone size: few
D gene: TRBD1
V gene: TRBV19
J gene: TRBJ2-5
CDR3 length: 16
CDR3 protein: CASSMGPGTGAETQYF
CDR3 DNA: TGTGCCAGTAGTATGGGCCCCGGGACAGGAGCGGAGACCCAGTACTTC

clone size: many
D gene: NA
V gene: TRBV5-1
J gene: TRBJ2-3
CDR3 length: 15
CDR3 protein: CASSSQGADTDTQYF
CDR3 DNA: TGCGCCAGCAGCTCGCAGGGAGCGGATACAGATACGCAGTATTTT

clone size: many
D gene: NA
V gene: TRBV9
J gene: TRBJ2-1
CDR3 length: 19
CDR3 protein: CASSVRGGGPLVGHNEQFF
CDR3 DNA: TGTGCCAGCAGCGTAAGGGGCGGGGGCCCCTTAGTAGGACACAATGAGCAGTTCTTC

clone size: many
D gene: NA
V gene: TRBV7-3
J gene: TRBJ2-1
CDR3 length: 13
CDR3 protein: CASSSGGHNEQFF
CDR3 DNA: TGTGCCAGCAGCTCCGGGGGCCACAATGAGCAGTTCTTC

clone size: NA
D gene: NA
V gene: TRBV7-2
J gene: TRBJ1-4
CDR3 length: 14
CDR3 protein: CASSLDWGGEKLFF
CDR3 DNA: TGTGCCAGCAGCTTAGATTGGGGCGGGGAAAAACTGTTTTTT

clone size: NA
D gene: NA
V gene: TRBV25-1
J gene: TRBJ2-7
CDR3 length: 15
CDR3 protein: CAPKLTVYFTYEQYF
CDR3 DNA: TGTGCTCCGAAACTAACAGTCTATTTTACCTACGAGCAGTACTTC

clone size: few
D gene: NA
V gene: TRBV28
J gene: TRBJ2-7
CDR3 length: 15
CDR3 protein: CASSREAGITYEQYF
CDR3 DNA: TGTGCCAGCAGCCGCGAGGCAGGAATTACCTACGAGCAGTACTTC

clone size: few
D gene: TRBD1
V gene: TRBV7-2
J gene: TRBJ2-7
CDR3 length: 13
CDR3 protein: CASSSQTGDEQYF
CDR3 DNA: TGTGCCAGCAGCTCCCAGACAGGGGACGAGCAGTACTTC